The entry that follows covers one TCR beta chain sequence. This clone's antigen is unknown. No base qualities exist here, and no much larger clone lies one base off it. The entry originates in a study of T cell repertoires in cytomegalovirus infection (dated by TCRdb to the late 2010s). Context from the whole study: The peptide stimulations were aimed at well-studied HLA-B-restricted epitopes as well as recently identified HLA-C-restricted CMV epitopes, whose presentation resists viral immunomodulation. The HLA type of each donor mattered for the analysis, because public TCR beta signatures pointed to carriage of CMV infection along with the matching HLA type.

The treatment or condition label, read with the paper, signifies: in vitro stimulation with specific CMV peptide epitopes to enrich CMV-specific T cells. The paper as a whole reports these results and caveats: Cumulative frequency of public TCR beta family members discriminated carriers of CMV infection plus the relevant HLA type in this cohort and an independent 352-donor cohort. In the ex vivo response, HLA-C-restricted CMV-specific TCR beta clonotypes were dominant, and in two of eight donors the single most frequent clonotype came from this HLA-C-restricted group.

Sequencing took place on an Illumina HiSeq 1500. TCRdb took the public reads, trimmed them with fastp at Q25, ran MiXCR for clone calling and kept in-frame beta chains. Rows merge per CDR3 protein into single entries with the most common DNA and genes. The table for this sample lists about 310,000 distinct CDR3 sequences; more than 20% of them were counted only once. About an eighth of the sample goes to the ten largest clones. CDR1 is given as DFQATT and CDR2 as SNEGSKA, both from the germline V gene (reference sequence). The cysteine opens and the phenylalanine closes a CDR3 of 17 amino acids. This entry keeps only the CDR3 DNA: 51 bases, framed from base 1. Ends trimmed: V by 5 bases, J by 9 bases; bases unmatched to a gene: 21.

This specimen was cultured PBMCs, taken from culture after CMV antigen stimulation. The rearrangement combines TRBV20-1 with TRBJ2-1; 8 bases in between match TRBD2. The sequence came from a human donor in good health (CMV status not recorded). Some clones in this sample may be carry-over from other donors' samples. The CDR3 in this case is CSAPYGRAIDQAGEQFF. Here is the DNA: TGCAGTGCTCCCTACGGGAGGGCCATAGATCAGGCAGGTGAGCAGTTCTTC.